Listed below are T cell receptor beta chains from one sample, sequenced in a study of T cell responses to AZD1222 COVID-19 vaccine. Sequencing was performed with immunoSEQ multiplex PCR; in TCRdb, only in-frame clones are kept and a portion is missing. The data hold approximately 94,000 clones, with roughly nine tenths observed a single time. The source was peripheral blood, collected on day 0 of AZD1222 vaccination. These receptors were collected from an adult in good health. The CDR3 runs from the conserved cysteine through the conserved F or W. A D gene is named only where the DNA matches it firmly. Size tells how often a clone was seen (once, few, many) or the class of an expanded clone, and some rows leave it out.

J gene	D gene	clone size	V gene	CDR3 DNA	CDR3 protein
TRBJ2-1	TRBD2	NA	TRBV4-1	TGCGCCAGCAGCCAAGAACTAGCGGGAGTCTACAATGAGCAGTTCTTC	CASSQELAGVYNEQFF
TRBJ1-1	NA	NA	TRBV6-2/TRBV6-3	TGTGCCAGCAGTTACTCGAGTCAGGAGGATATGAACACTGAAGCTTTCTTT	CASSYSSQEDMNTEAFF
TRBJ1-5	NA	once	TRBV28	TGTGCCATCCGGGGGGGAAATCAGCCCCAGCATTTT	CAIRGGNQPQHF
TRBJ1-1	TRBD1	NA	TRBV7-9	TGTGCCAGCAGCCTCGTCAAGACAGGGGATATTGAAGCTTTCTTT	CASSLVKTGDIEAFF
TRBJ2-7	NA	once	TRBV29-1	TGCAGCGTCGAAACGGACATGATGGGGGACTACGAGCAGTACTTC	CSVETDMMGDYEQYF
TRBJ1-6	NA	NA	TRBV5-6	TGTGCCAGCAGCTTGCAGGGGTTGGGTTCACCCCTCCACTTT	CASSLQGLGSPLHF
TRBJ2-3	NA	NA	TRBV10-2	TGCGCTGCCGGAGGCGGGCCTACAGATACGCAGTATTTT	CAAGGGPTDTQYF
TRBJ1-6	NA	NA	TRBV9	TGTGCCAGCAGCCCCCGACAGGCTGCCCTTAATTCACCCCTCCACTTT	CASSPRQAALNSPLHF
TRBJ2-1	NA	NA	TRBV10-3	TGTGCCATCAGGGGGGATCTGGGGAACTACAATGAGCAGTTCTTC	CAIRGDLGNYNEQFF
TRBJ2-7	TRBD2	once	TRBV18	TGTGCCAGCTCACCTAGCGGGGTCTCCTACGAGCAGTACTTC	CASSPSGVSYEQYF
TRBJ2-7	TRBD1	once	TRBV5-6	TGTGCCAGCAGCCTGGGGACAGGAGATTTCTCCTACGAGCAGTACTTC	CASSLGTGDFSYEQYF
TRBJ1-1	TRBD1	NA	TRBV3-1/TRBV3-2	TGTGCCAGCAGCCGACAGGGACACACTGAAGCTTTCTTT	CASSRQGHTEAFF
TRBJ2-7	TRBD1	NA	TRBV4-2	TGTGCCAGCAGCCATGGCGGGACAGGGAGTTCCGAGCAGTACTTC	CASSHGGTGSSEQYF